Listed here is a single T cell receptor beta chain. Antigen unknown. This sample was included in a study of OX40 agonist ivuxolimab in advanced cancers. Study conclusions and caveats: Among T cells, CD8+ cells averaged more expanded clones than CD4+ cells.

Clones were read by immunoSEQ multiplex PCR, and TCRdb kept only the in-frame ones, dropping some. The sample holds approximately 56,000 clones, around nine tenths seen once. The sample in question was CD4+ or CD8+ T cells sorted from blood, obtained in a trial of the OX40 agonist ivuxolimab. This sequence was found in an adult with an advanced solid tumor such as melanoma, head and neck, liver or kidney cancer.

CDR3 DNA sequence: TGTGCCAGCAGCGTGGGCAGGGGTTGGGACGAGCAGTACTTC. Residues: CASSVGRGWDEQYF. The genes are TRBV9 and TRBJ2-7; the D gene is possibly TRBD1 (6 bases). The germline V and J ends were trimmed by 2 bases and 5 bases, with 14 bases remaining between them. CDR1 and CDR2 (germline): SGDLS, YYNGEE. The CDR3 is made up of 14 amino acids.